The 16 T cell receptor beta chains below come from one sample, sequenced in a study of T cells in Graves' hyperthyroidism and ophthalmopathy. Amplification yielded TCR beta CDR3 regions, with RNA transcripts as the source. Using the HTBI primer set, a first-round RT-PCR was run on the TCR CDR3. TCRdb reanalysed the multiplex PCR reads using MiXCR and keeps one entry per CDR3 protein. Counted here are hundreds of thousands of distinct CDR3 sequences, over 12% occurring once; the ten biggest clones make up about 3.9%. The sequenced sample consisted of blood. Receptor source: a woman aged 40-49 years with Graves' ophthalmopathy.

This clonotype was seen many times. The chain has TRBV6-2 or TRBV6-3 and TRBJ1-5, with 7 bases identical to TRBD1. In germline, CDR1 is MNHEY, CDR2 SVGEGT. Trimming took 4 bases from V and 1 from J; bases not matched to a gene: 7. The CDR3 has 16 residues. The DNA for the CDR3 is TGTGCCAGCAGTTCCCGACAGGGAATGAGCAATCAGCCCCAGCATTTT. Its translation is CASSSRQGMSNQPQHF.

The chain employs TRBV5-6 and TRBJ1-3; D unresolved. The CDR3 runs 14 residues. Deletions cut 4 bases from V and 0 bases from J, with 8 bases between. Germline assignment: CDR1 SGHDT and CDR2 YYEEEE. This CDR3 is CASSLQSSGNTIYF. DNA for the CDR3: TGTGCCAGCAGCCTTCAAAGCTCTGGAAACACCATATATTTT.

This clonotype was detected ten times or more. The chain links TRBV11-2 to TRBJ1-5; no clear D gene. Trimming left V 3 bases short and J 11 bases short, with 11 bases between. This CDR3 spans 12 amino acids. Germline V lookup: CDR1 SGHAT, CDR2 FQNNGV. Written as DNA, the CDR3 is TGTGCCAGCAGCTTTCCGGGGATGACCCAGCATTTT. Amino acid sequence: CASSFPGMTQHF. Complete variable domain (other parts from reference TRBV11-2 and TRBJ1-5): EAGVAQSPRYKIIEKRQSVAFWCNPISGHATLYWYQQILGQGPKLLIQFQNNGVVDDSQLPKDRFSAERLKGVDSTLKIQPAKLEDSAVYLCASSFPGMTQHFGDGTRLSIL.

The genes are TRBV28 and TRBJ2-5; 10 positions match TRBD1. Germline V gene sequence: CDR1 MDHEN, CDR2 SYDVKM. This CDR3 region has 16 residues. V was clipped by 5 bases and J by 7 bases; unmatched bases: 13. CDR3 protein: CASSLPRQGARATQYF. Written as DNA, the CDR3 is TGTGCCAGCAGTCTACCGAGACAGGGGGCAAGGGCGACCCAGTACTTC.

The chain employs TRBV10-2 and TRBJ1-2; 9 nucleotides agree with TRBD1. CDR3 length: 15 amino acids. Per the germline V gene, CDR1 is WSHSY and CDR2 is SAAADI. The V and J ends lost 2 bases and 5 bases, in that order; junction bases with no gene match: 6. In DNA form, the CDR3 reads TGCGCCAGCAGTGAGCCACAGGGGGCAGGGTATGGCTACACCTTC. Translation gives CASSEPQGAGYGYTF.

This clonotype was seen repeatedly, ten times or more. The chain recombines TRBV20-1 with TRBJ2-2; no reliable D call. Germline CDR1 and CDR2: DFQATT and SNEGSKA (reference sequence). Trimming removed 6 bases at V and 7 bases at J, with 15 bases between. CDR3 length: 13 amino acids. The CDR3 bases are TGCAGTGCCACAGACCCGTGGGGCGGGGAGCTGTTTTTT. Its translation is CSATDPWGGELFF.

This clonotype was found many times. The chain recombines TRBV29-1 with TRBJ2-7, with 10 nucleotides matching TRBD2. The CDR3 is 16 residues long. Trimming removed 0 bases from V and 0 bases from J; junction bases left unmatched: 5. Germline values: CDR1 SQVTM, CDR2 ANQGSEA. The CDR3: CSVEDVASGSSYEQYF. The CDR3 nucleotides are TGCAGCGTTGAAGATGTAGCTAGCGGGAGCTCCTACGAGCAGTACTTC.

The chain has TRBV6-2 or TRBV6-3 and TRBJ2-2, with D possibly being TRBD2 (6 bases). Germline V gene sequence: CDR1 MNHEY, CDR2 SVGEGT. V dropped 7 bases and J dropped 9 bases, with 21 bases sitting between them. The CDR3 runs 15 residues. In nucleotides, the CDR3 is TGTGCCAGCACCCGAGGAGGGACCCTCGCCAGGGAGCTGTTTTTT. Its translation is CASTRGGTLARELFF.

This clonotype was seen more than once but under ten times. V is TRBV11-2 and J is TRBJ1-2, with 7 bases identical to TRBD1. CDR3 size: 15 residues. Per germline, CDR1 SGHAT and CDR2 FQNNGV. The junction had 10 bases not matched to a gene; V was cut back by 5 bases and J by 4 bases. The CDR3 loop is CASSPADRALYGYTF. For the CDR3, the DNA is TGTGCCAGCAGCCCCGCCGACAGGGCCCTCTATGGCTACACCTTC.

This clonotype was counted at least ten times. The chain carries TRBV10-1 and TRBJ1-5; perhaps TRBD1 as D (6 bases). Per germline, CDR1 WNHNN and CDR2 SYGVQD (reference sequence). Trimming cost V 9 bases and J 0 bases, with 21 bases left between them. The CDR3 consists of 17 residues. Here the CDR3 reads CASGGHPLPYSNQPQHF. The CDR3 coding sequence is TGCGCCAGTGGGGGACATCCTCTCCCCTATAGCAATCAGCCCCAGCATTTT.

V usage is TRBV6-2 or TRBV6-3 and J usage is TRBJ2-7, with TRBD2 as a possible D gene (7 bases). The CDR3 has 15 residues. The V gene lost 6 bases and the J gene lost 6 bases, with 21 bases spanning the gap. Germline V gives CDR1 MNHEY, CDR2 SVGEGT. The CDR3 DNA reads TGTGCCAGCAGCTCGAGGGGGACTACCTCTAGCGAGCAGTACTTC. Protein: CASSSRGTTSSEQYF.

This clonotype was recorded many times. The chain joins TRBV6-5 to TRBJ2-4; 11 bases are shared with TRBD2. J lost 0 bases, V lost 4 bases, and 8 bases had no gene match. The CDR3 runs 18 residues. From germline, CDR1 is MNHEY and CDR2 SVGAGI. The CDR3 DNA follows: TGTGCCAGCAGTTCCACAGGACTAGCGGGCCTAGCCAAAAACATTCAGTACTTC. As protein: CASSSTGLAGLAKNIQYF.

This clonotype came up a few times. The rearrangement links TRBV29-1 to TRBJ2-3; 10 bases match TRBD2. Germline lookup yields CDR1 SQVTM and CDR2 ANQGSEA. The V and J ends lost 8 bases and 1 base, in that order; junction bases with no gene match: 6. The CDR3 totals 14 residues. CDR3 nucleotides: TGCAGCACTTGGACTAGCGGAGGCACAGATACGCAGTATTTT. It codes for CSTWTSGGTDTQYF.

In this sample, this clonotype turned up many times. The J gene is TRBJ2-7, the V gene TRBV5-1; 8 bases line up with TRBD1. Germline CDR1 and CDR2: SGHRS and YFSETQ. J gave up 7 bases and V 1 base, and 10 bases lay outside the gene matches. This CDR3 contains 15 residues. CDR3 amino acids: CASSLTGQGAGEQYF. The DNA of the CDR3 is TGCGCCAGCAGCTTGACCGGGCAGGGGGCTGGGGAGCAGTACTTC. The variable domain in full, with the rest retrieved from reference TRBV5-1 and TRBJ2-7, is KAGVTQTPRYLIKTRGQQVTLSCSPISGHRSVSWYQQTPGQGLQFLFEYFSETQRNKGNFPGRFSGRQFSNSRSEMNVSTLELGDSALYLCASSLTGQGAGEQYFGPGTRLTVT.

The chain couples TRBV6-2 or TRBV6-3 to TRBJ1-1; no reliable D call. Per the germline V gene, CDR1 is MNHEY and CDR2 is SVGEGT. V dropped 2 bases and J dropped 2 bases, with 6 bases sitting between them. This CDR3 has 13 residues. DNA for the CDR3: TGTGCCAGCAGTTACGTAAGTAACACTGAAGCTTTCTTT. Translated: CASSYVSNTEAFF.

The gene calls are TRBV7-1 and TRBJ2-7, with 13 positions matching TRBD2. TRBV7-1 is an ORF, and what it does is uncertain. Germline trimming cut 3 bases from V and 1 base from J; bases unmatched to any gene: 15. The CDR3 loop spans 20 amino acids. The CDR3 DNA is TGTGCCAGCAGCTCCATCAGAGGACTAGCGGGAGATCTAAGGTCCTACGAGCAGTACTTC. It yields the protein CASSSIRGLAGDLRSYEQYF.